Below are 21 T cell receptor beta chains sequenced from a single sample in a study of cytomegalovirus exposure and HLA in healthy donors. The primer mix had 60 Vbeta and 13 Jbeta primers. TCRdb's copy holds only in-frame clones and misses some; the assay was immunoSEQ multiplex PCR. The table includes over 150,000 clones, 78% detected once. Sequencing used PBMCs. The receptors come from a woman aged 45-59 years in good health and CMV-seropositive.

The chain uses TRBV7-2 and TRBJ2-5; 7 bases align to TRBD1. CDR1 SGHTA and CDR2 FQGNSA come from the germline V gene. V shed 1 base and J 0 bases; nucleotides not matched to a gene: 8. This CDR3 region has 17 residues. CDR3 region: CASSLVATGTDQETQYF. DNA for the CDR3: TGTGCCAGCAGCTTAGTTGCGACAGGGACCGACCAAGAGACCCAGTACTTC.

The chain uses TRBV7-4 and TRBJ1-5, with D maybe TRBD1 (5 bases). The CDR3 runs to 12 residues. Germline values: CDR1 SGHVT, CDR2 SQSDAQ. V lost 4 bases, J lost 15 bases, and 16 bases lay in between. Written as DNA, the CDR3 is TGTGCCAGCAGCTCCCCCCAAGCGGGGGTGCATTTT. Residues: CASSSPQAGVHF.

V and J are TRBV7-2 and TRBJ2-1, with D perhaps assigned TRBD1 or TRBD2 (9 bases each). The V gene's germline CDR1 is SGHTA and CDR2 FQGNSA. CDR3 size: 17 residues. V was trimmed by 5 bases and J by 4 bases, leaving 21 bases between them. The CDR3 sequence is CASSRQGGAGGYNEQFF. The DNA of the CDR3 is TGTGCCAGCAGCCGACAGGGGGGAGCGGGGGGATACAATGAGCAGTTCTTC.

The chain couples TRBV5-4 to TRBJ2-2; 9 bases are shared with TRBD2. V lost 0 bases to trimming and J lost 5 bases; unmatched junction nucleotides: 5. Per germline, CDR1 SGHNT and CDR2 YYREEE (reference sequence). This CDR3 region has 16 residues. Written as DNA, the CDR3 is TGTGCCAGCAGCTTGGCCGCGGGAGGGGGGACCGGGGAGCTGTTTTTT. It specifies CASSLAAGGGTGELFF.

In this sample, this clone turned up once. The genes are TRBV5-8 and TRBJ2-7, with 11 nucleotides matching TRBD1. The germline CDR1 and CDR2 sequences are SGHTS and YDEGEE. V was pared by 4 bases and J by 7 bases, with 7 bases of the junction left unmatched. The CDR3 has 14 residues. This chain's CDR3 is CASSRRTGGVEQYF. As DNA, the CDR3 is TGTGCCAGCAGCCGAAGGACAGGGGGCGTTGAGCAGTACTTC.

Notes on this clone: The conserved phenylalanine or tryptophan normally closing the CDR3 is absent here, so this likely arose from a read error. This chain connects TRBV5-5 to TRBJ2-7, with 7 bases aligning to TRBD1. The CDR3 contains 15 residues. The ends lost 4 bases at V and 1 base at J; junction bases unmatched: 8. CDR1 and CDR2 (germline): SGHKS, YYEKEE (reference sequence). As DNA, the CDR3 is TGTGCCAGCAGCGAGGGGGCAGTCAGTTCCTACGAGCAGTACTCC. This codes for CASSEGAVSSYEQYS.

In its sample, this clone was seen a few times. V gene TRBV7-8 combines with J gene TRBJ1-1; D is possibly TRBD1 (6 bases). The CDR3 runs 16 residues. The germline CDR1 and CDR2 sequences are SGHVS and FQNEAQ. V dropped 2 bases and J dropped 5 bases, with 18 bases sitting between them. This chain's CDR3 is CASSLMAGAVYTEAFF. In DNA form, the CDR3 reads TGTGCCAGCAGCTTAATGGCAGGGGCTGTTTATACTGAAGCTTTCTTT. The variable domain in full, with the rest retrieved from reference TRBV7-8 and TRBJ1-1, is GAGVSQSPRYKVAKRGQDVALRCDPISGHVSLFWYQQALGQGPEFLTYFQNEAQLDKSGLPSDRFFAERPEGSVSTLKIQRTQQEDSAVYLCASSLMAGAVYTEAFFGQGTRLTVV.

This chain joins TRBV5-6 and TRBJ1-1; D gene unclear. Germline V gene sequence: CDR1 SGHDT, CDR2 YYEEEE. V was trimmed by 0 bases and J by 1 base, leaving 7 bases between them. The CDR3 consists of 14 residues. The CDR3 loop is CASSLGPTNTEAFF. The DNA of the CDR3 is TGTGCCAGCAGCTTGGGGCCAACGAACACTGAAGCTTTCTTT.

This clone counts as medium-sized (0.01 to 0.1%). The chain joins TRBV11-3 to TRBJ2-7; 15 bases are a match to TRBD2. There are 17 residues in the CDR3. Germline CDR1 reads SGHNT; CDR2 reads YENEEA. Losses at the gene ends were 4 bases for V and 2 bases for J; bases not matched to a gene: 6. The CDR3 protein is CASSWGLAGGSAYEQYF. Here the CDR3 DNA reads TGTGCCAGCAGCTGGGGACTAGCGGGGGGTTCTGCCTACGAGCAGTACTTC.

This clone was counted a single time. The V and J genes are TRBV28 and TRBJ2-3; maybe TRBD2 (5 bases). CDR1 and CDR2 from the germline V gene are MDHEN and SYDVKM. The CDR3 is 13 amino acids. V was clipped by 11 bases and J by 2 bases, with 14 bases between them. In DNA form, the CDR3 reads TGTGCCGCCGAGGGCCCGAACACAGATACGCAGTATTTT. It encodes CAAEGPNTDTQYF.

The CDR3: CASSLAVQNGYTF. CDR3 coding DNA: TGCGCCAGCAGCTTGGCAGTACAGAATGGCTACACCTTC. The chain carries TRBV5-1 and TRBJ1-2; D not certain. The CDR3 totals 13 residues. Germline V lookup: CDR1 SGHRS, CDR2 YFSETQ. V was trimmed by 0 bases and J by 6 bases, leaving 9 bases between them.

The gene calls are TRBV19 and TRBJ1-3; D not resolved. The CDR3 covers 15 residues. The V end was cut by 3 bases, the J end by 0 bases, with 9 bases between. Germline V gene lookup returns CDR1 LNHDA and CDR2 SQIVND (reference sequence). CDR3 amino acids: CASSIRAASGNTIYF. The CDR3 DNA follows: TGTGCCAGTAGTATCAGAGCGGCCTCTGGAAACACCATATATTTT. Complete variable domain (other parts from reference TRBV19 and TRBJ1-3): DGGITQSPKYLFRKEGQNVTLSCEQNLNHDAMYWYRQDPGQGLRLIYYSQIVNDFQKGDIAEGYSVSREKKESFPLTVTSAQKNPTAFYLCASSIRAASGNTIYFGEGSWLTVV.

The chain carries TRBV6-5 and TRBJ2-7; D gene uncertain. This CDR3 has 13 residues. CDR1 is MNHEY and CDR2 is SVGAGI in the germline V gene. Trimming cost V 4 bases and J 3 bases, with 10 bases left between them. As DNA, the CDR3 is TGTGCCAGCAGTTTCGATACTAACTACGAGCAGTACTTC. This codes for CASSFDTNYEQYF.

The chain joins TRBV5-1 to TRBJ2-3; 10 nucleotides match TRBD2. This CDR3 is 14 amino acids long. CDR1 is SGHRS, CDR2 YFSETQ, per germline. The trim removed 7 bases at V and 2 bases at J, leaving 4 bases unmatched. The CDR3 region is CASRAGGDTDTQYF. As DNA, the CDR3 is TGCGCCAGCCGAGCGGGAGGGGACACAGATACGCAGTATTTT.

V usage is TRBV19 and J usage is TRBJ1-6, with D possibly matching TRBD1 (5 bases). The V and J ends lost 4 bases and 3 bases respectively, with 10 bases between them. The CDR3 spans 15 residues. CDR1 LNHDA and CDR2 SQIVND come from the germline V gene (reference sequence). The CDR3 reads CASSTQGGYNSPLHF. CDR3 nucleotide sequence: TGTGCCAGTAGTACCCAGGGAGGCTATAATTCACCCCTCCACTTT.

The chain employs TRBV30 and TRBJ1-2; the D is unclear. The germline V gene has CDR1 GTSNPN and CDR2 SVGIG (reference sequence). CDR3 length: 13 residues. Deletions cut 0 bases from V and 9 bases from J, with 14 bases between. The CDR3 DNA sequence: TGTGCCTGGAGTGTATATAGCGTGCGAAGCTACACCTTC. Its translation is CAWSVYSVRSYTF.

V and J are TRBV6-5 and TRBJ2-7, with 11 bases fitting TRBD1. CDR3 length equals 16 residues. V lost 4 bases, J lost 1 base, and 6 bases stayed unmatched. Germline V gene lookup returns CDR1 MNHEY and CDR2 SVGAGI. The CDR3 protein is CASSFRGTGGSYEQYF. The CDR3 DNA is TGTGCCAGCAGTTTCCGGGGGACAGGGGGGTCCTACGAGCAGTACTTC.

J is TRBJ2-5 and V is TRBV19; 9 bases match TRBD2. Germline V gene data show CDR1 as LNHDA and CDR2 as SQIVND (reference sequence). With V trimmed by 4 bases and J by 5 bases, 11 bases remained unmatched. The CDR3 length is 16 residues. The CDR3: CASSTPGRGGDETQYF. The CDR3 DNA follows: TGTGCCAGTAGTACGCCCGGGCGGGGGGGGGACGAGACCCAGTACTTC.

The V gene is TRBV28, the J gene TRBJ2-1; D possibly corresponds to TRBD2 (6 bases). The CDR3 extends over 15 amino acids. Per germline, CDR1 MDHEN and CDR2 SYDVKM. Trimming left V 2 bases short and J 2 bases short, with 10 bases between. The CDR3 coding sequence is TGTGCCAGCAGTTTACTGGGGGGAACCTACAATGAGCAGTTCTTC. Its protein is CASSLLGGTYNEQFF.

The V call is TRBV19, the J call TRBJ1-3; D unclear. This CDR3 comprises 15 residues. The germline V gene encodes CDR1 LNHDA and CDR2 SQIVND (reference sequence). V was cut by 10 bases and J by 3 bases, with 19 bases left in between. The CDR3 sequence is CATLGSGVGGNTIYF. CDR3 bases: TGTGCCACCCTGGGGAGCGGGGTCGGTGGAAACACCATATATTTT.

This clone was detected only a few times. The V and J genes are TRBV5-5 and TRBJ1-6; D may be TRBD1 (5 bases). The length of the CDR3 is 14 residues. V was cut by 0 bases and J by 5 bases, with 6 bases left in between. Germline CDR1 is SGHKS and CDR2 is YYEKEE (reference sequence). The CDR3: CASSLAQDNSPLHF. CDR3 DNA sequence: TGTGCCAGCAGCTTGGCACAGGATAATTCACCCCTCCACTTT.